Following are 26 T cell receptor beta chains from one sample sequenced in a study of PD-L1 blockade in urothelial cancer listed by TCRdb under 2017. This sample's time point label indicates: pretreatment peripheral blood. To prepare the library, the immunoSEQ multiplex PCR assay was applied. TCRdb took over this immuneACCESS table, retaining in-frame rearrangements with V and J assigned. Such tables are incomplete; in checked studies, under half of the missing clones stem from an unresolved V gene, and the remainder is unexplained. This sample gives 85,000 to 95,000 clones in total; around 92% of them show up just once. The ten largest account for roughly 0.88% of the sample. The source was PBMCs, collected around atezolizumab (anti-PD-L1) treatment. These receptors came from a woman of 80 years or more with urothelial cancer.

The chain recombines TRBV4-1 with TRBJ2-1; 7 bases match TRBD2. The germline CDR1 and CDR2 sequences are MGHRA and YSYEKL. After removal of 2 bases from V and 8 bases from J, the junction contained 9 bases not matched to a gene. The CDR3 contains 15 residues. This CDR3 is CASSQPSGNVYEQFF. In DNA form, the CDR3 reads TGCGCCAGCAGCCAACCAAGCGGGAATGTCTATGAGCAGTTCTTC.

V gene TRBV27 combines with J gene TRBJ2-5; 7 bases line up with TRBD1. V lost 5 bases and J lost 3; bases outside the gene matches: 3. Per germline, CDR1 MNHEY and CDR2 SMNVEV (reference sequence). There are 13 residues in the CDR3. The CDR3: CASSPGQKETQYF. In DNA, the CDR3 is TGTGCCAGCAGTCCGGGACAGAAAGAGACCCAGTACTTC.

The chain joins TRBV19 to TRBJ1-1; the D is unclear. The CDR3 extends over 13 amino acids. Germline CDR1 is LNHDA and CDR2 is SQIVND (reference sequence). Trimming removed 2 bases from V and 7 bases from J, with 11 bases in between. CDR3: CASSIRESLEAFF. CDR3 DNA sequence: TGTGCCAGTAGTATAAGGGAGTCTCTTGAAGCTTTCTTT.

A single count supports this clone. The rearrangement links TRBV25-1 to TRBJ1-1; the match to TRBD1 covers 8 bases. Germline trimming cut 8 bases from V and 0 bases from J; bases unmatched to any gene: 8. This CDR3 has 15 residues. The germline V gene has CDR1 MGHDK and CDR2 SYGVNS. CDR3 bases: TGTGCCAGCGGACCGACAGGGGTAATGAACACTGAAGCTTTCTTT. It codes for CASGPTGVMNTEAFF.

The V gene is TRBV7-6, the J gene TRBJ2-3; D may be TRBD1 (6 bases). CDR1 and CDR2 from the germline V gene are SGHVS and FNYEAQ. The CDR3 consists of 15 residues. With 1 base removed from V and 4 bases from J, the gap between germline ends came to 12 bases. The CDR3 sequence: CASSLGAGAADTQYF. CDR3 DNA sequence: TGTGCCAGCAGCTTAGGTGCAGGGGCGGCAGATACGCAGTATTTT.

The DNA for the CDR3 is TGTGCCAGCAGTTTCACTTTCCTCGTAGGGCGGGACAACACCGGGGAGCTGTTTTTT. It is translated as CASSFTFLVGRDNTGELFF. The chain links TRBV28 to TRBJ2-2, with D possibly matching TRBD2 (6 bases). The CDR3 is 19 amino acids. Germline V gives CDR1 MDHEN, CDR2 SYDVKM. Trimming shortened V by 3 bases and J by 2 bases, and 22 bases separated the two germline ends.

The J gene is TRBJ2-1, the V gene TRBV29-1, with 10 bases fitting TRBD2. The CDR3 extends over 15 amino acids. J lost 6 bases, V lost 5 bases, and 10 bases had no gene match. Germline loops: CDR1 SQVTM, CDR2 ANQGSEA. DNA for the CDR3: TGCAGCGTTTTCCAGCGGGAGGGCTCGTCCAATGAGCAGTTCTTC. Amino acid sequence: CSVFQREGSSNEQFF.

The chain joins TRBV7-8 to TRBJ1-1; D uncertain. V lost 7 bases, J lost 6 bases, and 12 bases lay in between. Germline lookup yields CDR1 SGHVS and CDR2 FQNEAQ. The CDR3 covers 12 residues. CDR3 region: CASTLGGSEAFF. The CDR3 DNA is TGTGCCAGCACCTTGGGAGGGTCTGAAGCTTTCTTT.

The chain is built from TRBV5-1 and TRBJ2-2; the match to TRBD1 covers 8 bases. This CDR3 has 15 amino acids. V lost 4 bases, J lost 3 bases, and 5 bases stayed unmatched. Germline V CDR1 and CDR2: SGHRS, YFSETQ. The CDR3 nucleotides read TGCGCCAGCAGCAGCAGGGGGCTCGACACCGGGGAGCTGTTTTTT. This sequence encodes CASSSRGLDTGELFF. The whole variable domain, filled in from reference TRBV5-1 and TRBJ2-2, reads KAGVTQTPRYLIKTRGQQVTLSCSPISGHRSVSWYQQTPGQGLQFLFEYFSETQRNKGNFPGRFSGRQFSNSRSEMNVSTLELGDSALYLCASSSRGLDTGELFFGEGSRLTVL.

The chain links TRBV6-1 to TRBJ1-2, with 8 bases that match TRBD1. V trimming: 3 bases; J trimming: 5 bases; junction bases outside the gene matches: 2. CDR1 is MNHNS, CDR2 SASEGT, per germline. CDR3 length: 13 residues. The DNA for the CDR3 is TGTGCCAGCAGTGACAGGGGGCATTATGGCTACACCTTC. This codes for CASSDRGHYGYTF.

The chain links TRBV7-3 to TRBJ1-4, with TRBD1 matching over 7 bases. The CDR3 runs to 15 residues. Trimming cost V 5 bases and J 3 bases; bases outside gene matches: 6. Germline CDR1 reads SGHTA; CDR2 reads FQGTGA. The CDR3 region is CASSATGVANEKLFF. The CDR3 DNA follows: TGTGCCAGCAGCGCCACAGGGGTAGCTAATGAAAAACTGTTTTTT. Combining the CDR3 with reference TRBV7-3 and TRBJ1-4 gives the whole variable domain GAGVSQTPSNKVTEKGKYVELRCDPISGHTALYWYRQSLGQGPEFLIYFQGTGAADDSGLPNDRFFAVRPEGSVSTLKIQRTERGDSAVYLCASSATGVANEKLFFGSGTQLSVL.

The chain combines TRBV7-9 with TRBJ2-4; D is uncertain. Germline CDR1 reads SEHNR; CDR2 reads FQNEAQ (reference sequence). Trimming took 1 base from V and 4 from J, leaving 8 bases between them. The CDR3 runs 14 residues. In nucleotides, the CDR3 is TGTGCCAGCAGCTTAGGGTCGGTGAAAAACATTCAGTACTTC. Its translation: CASSLGSVKNIQYF.

This chain uses TRBV19 with TRBJ1-2; possible D gene TRBD1, 5 bases. V was cut by 1 base and J by 0 bases, with 15 bases left in between. CDR3 length: 17 amino acids. Germline V lookup: CDR1 LNHDA, CDR2 SQIVND (reference sequence). CDR3 protein: CASSIVSRGSSNYGYTF. As DNA, the CDR3 is TGTGCCAGTAGTATAGTGAGTAGGGGCTCTTCTAACTATGGCTACACCTTC.

This rearrangement joins TRBV6-6 to TRBJ1-5, with a possible D match to TRBD1 (6 bases). This CDR3 contains 14 residues. Germline loops: CDR1 MNHNY, CDR2 SVGAGI (reference sequence). With 6 bases removed from V and 0 bases from J, the gap between germline ends came to 9 bases. The CDR3 DNA is TGTGCCAGCAGCCACAGGGATAGCAATCAGCCCCAGCATTTT. Amino acid sequence: CASSHRDSNQPQHF.

This chain joins TRBV5-1 and TRBJ2-5; 9 nucleotides match TRBD2. The CDR3 is 15 residues long. J was trimmed by 2 bases and V by 2 bases; bases with no gene match: 4. Germline V gives CDR1 SGHRS, CDR2 YFSETQ. In nucleotides, the CDR3 is TGCGCCAGCAGCTTTTCTAGCGGGATTCAAGAGACCCAGTACTTC. Translation gives CASSFSSGIQETQYF.

The chain joins TRBV19 to TRBJ1-5, with no clear D. The germline gives CDR1 LNHDA, CDR2 SQIVND (reference sequence). The CDR3 is made up of 15 amino acids. V lost 0 bases, J lost 5 bases, and 11 bases lay in between. Here the CDR3 reads CASSIDGGLYQPQHF. CDR3 nucleotides: TGTGCCAGTAGTATAGACGGAGGGCTCTATCAGCCCCAGCATTTT.

V gene TRBV5-4 combines with J gene TRBJ1-2; tentatively, D is TRBD1 (6 bases). The germline V gene has CDR1 SGHNT and CDR2 YYREEE (reference sequence). The V gene lost 4 bases and the J gene lost 4 bases, with 17 bases spanning the gap. The CDR3 spans 15 residues. CDR3 loop: CASSPNAGGIYGYTF. The CDR3, as DNA: TGTGCCAGCAGCCCAAACGCGGGGGGCATCTATGGCTACACCTTC. Variable domain in full (rest from reference TRBV5-4 and TRBJ1-2): ETGVTQSPTHLIKTRGQQVTLRCSSQSGHNTVSWYQQALGQGPQFIFQYYREEENGRGNFPPRFSGLQFPNYSSELNVNALELDDSALYLCASSPNAGGIYGYTFGSGTRLTVV.

The chain links TRBV2 to TRBJ1-1; D is perhaps TRBD1 (6 bases). Trimming stripped 8 bases from V and 7 bases from J, with 11 bases between. The CDR3 spans 11 residues. CDR1 and CDR2 (germline): SNHLY, FYNNEI. CDR3 in DNA: TGTGCCAGCCTAGTGACAGGTGAAGCTTTCTTT. Its protein is CASLVTGEAFF.

This rearrangement joins TRBV15 to TRBJ2-3; 7 nucleotides align to TRBD2. After removal of 3 bases from V and 5 bases from J, the junction contained 5 bases not matched to a gene. From germline, CDR1 is LNHNV and CDR2 YYDKDF (reference sequence). The CDR3 totals 14 residues. The CDR3 nucleotides read TGTGCCACCAGCAGCGCTGCGGGAGTAGATACGCAGTATTTT. This sequence encodes CATSSAAGVDTQYF.

As to this clone: At the DNA level, this CDR3 is encoded by other sequences in the same sample as well. The chain's CDR3 is CASSLDTYEQYF. The CDR3 coding sequence is TGCGCCAGCAGCCTGGACACCTACGAGCAGTACTTC. The gene calls are TRBV5-1 and TRBJ2-7; D possibly corresponds to TRBD1 (5 bases). V lost 4 bases and J 2 bases, leaving 7 bases between the germline ends. Looked up from germline, CDR1 is SGHRS and CDR2 is YFSETQ. The CDR3 is 12 residues long.

The chain recombines TRBV29-1 with TRBJ2-3; 7 positions agree with TRBD2. Trimming cost V 7 bases and J 2 bases; bases outside gene matches: 12. The CDR3 runs 15 residues. The V gene's germline CDR1 is SQVTM and CDR2 ANQGSEA. CDR3 residues: CSAGGLAEFTDTQYF. Written as DNA, the CDR3 is TGCAGCGCCGGGGGTCTAGCGGAATTCACAGATACGCAGTATTTT.

The V call is TRBV30, the J call TRBJ2-7, with TRBD2 identical over 8 bases. Looked up from germline, CDR1 is GTSNPN and CDR2 is SVGIG (reference sequence). The V segment lost 2 bases and the J segment 4 bases; nucleotides outside the gene matches: 7. The length of the CDR3 is 14 residues. CDR3 loop: CAWSPAPSGYEQYF. CDR3 coding DNA: TGTGCCTGGAGTCCCGCCCCTAGCGGGTACGAGCAGTACTTC. Using reference TRBV30 and TRBJ2-7 for the parts outside the CDR3, the full variable domain is SQTIHQWPATLVQPVGSPLSLECTVEGTSNPNLYWYRQAAGRGLQLLFYSVGIGQISSEVPQNLSASRPQDRQFILSSKKLLLSDSGFYLCAWSPAPSGYEQYFGPGTRLTVT.

The rearrangement joins TRBV6-1 to TRBJ2-1; 11 bases are a match to TRBD1. CDR3 length equals 12 residues. Germline V gene data show CDR1 as MNHNS and CDR2 as SASEGT. Trimming took 6 bases from V and 12 from J; bases not matched to a gene: 4. CDR3 sequence: CASRGQGARQFF. The CDR3 DNA reads TGTGCCAGCAGAGGACAGGGGGCTCGGCAGTTCTTC.

The rearrangement links TRBV20-1 to TRBJ1-2, with unresolved D. CDR3 size: 11 residues. Deletions cut 7 bases from V and 4 bases from J, with 10 bases between. Germline V gene data show CDR1 as DFQATT and CDR2 as SNEGSKA (reference sequence). The CDR3 region has the DNA TGCAGTGTACCCGAGGGCTATGGCTACACCTTC. Translating gives CSVPEGYGYTF.

The J gene is TRBJ2-7, the V gene TRBV30; 11 nucleotides line up with TRBD1. After removal of 3 bases from V and 7 bases from J, the junction contained 11 bases not matched to a gene. CDR1 GTSNPN and CDR2 SVGIG come from the germline V gene (reference sequence). The CDR3 is made up of 15 amino acids. The CDR3 region has the DNA TGTGCCTGGAGGAAGCCGGGACAGGGGGTCCGGGAGCAGTACTTC. As protein: CAWRKPGQGVREQYF.

In DNA form, the CDR3 reads TGTGCCAGCTTTCCTTCGGAGGGGGGAGGGGGCGAGCAGTACTTC. Its protein is CASFPSEGGGGEQYF. The chain has TRBV27 and TRBJ2-7; maybe TRBD2 (7 bases). Trimming cost V 8 bases and J 6 bases, with 23 bases left between them. This CDR3 contains 15 residues. From germline, CDR1 is MNHEY and CDR2 SMNVEV (reference sequence).